This TCR beta chain was retrieved from a study of T cell repertoires in aging, cancer and after chemotherapy. General observations from the study: Across the chemotherapy interval, each cancer cohort showed higher median generation probability, suggesting thymic rebound.

This clonotype was recorded a few times. The antigen remains unidentified. TCR beta rearrangements were amplified from peripheral blood genomic DNA. A mixed TRB-A/B primer pool amplified rearranged TRB by multiplex touch-down PCR. Each CDR3 protein is one row after TCRdb ran MiXCR on the multiplex PCR reads. The profile shows about 17,000 distinct CDR3 sequences, over 45% of them singletons. The receptor was isolated from a human donor in good health. The material sequenced was blood.

CDR3 amino acids: CASSPLQGNSNQPQHF. The CDR3 DNA is TGTGCCAGCAGCCCCCTACAGGGAAATAGCAATCAGCCCCAGCATTTT. J is TRBJ1-5 and V is TRBV6-5; tentatively, D is TRBD1 (6 bases). From germline, CDR1 is MNHEY and CDR2 SVGAGI. V was pared by 6 bases and J by 0 bases, with 15 bases between. This CDR3 is 16 amino acids long.